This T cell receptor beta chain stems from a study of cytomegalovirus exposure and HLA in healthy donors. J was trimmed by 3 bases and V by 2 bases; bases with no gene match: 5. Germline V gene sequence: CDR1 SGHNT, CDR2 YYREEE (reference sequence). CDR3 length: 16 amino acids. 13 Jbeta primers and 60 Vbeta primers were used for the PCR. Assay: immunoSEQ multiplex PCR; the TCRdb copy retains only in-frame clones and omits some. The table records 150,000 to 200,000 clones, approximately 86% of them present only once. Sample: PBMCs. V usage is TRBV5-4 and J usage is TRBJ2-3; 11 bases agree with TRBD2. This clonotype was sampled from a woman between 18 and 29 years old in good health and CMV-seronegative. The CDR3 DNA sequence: TGTGCCAGCAGCTTTAGCGGGGGGGTCGGGACAGATACGCAGTATTTT. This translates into CASSFSGGVGTDTQYF.